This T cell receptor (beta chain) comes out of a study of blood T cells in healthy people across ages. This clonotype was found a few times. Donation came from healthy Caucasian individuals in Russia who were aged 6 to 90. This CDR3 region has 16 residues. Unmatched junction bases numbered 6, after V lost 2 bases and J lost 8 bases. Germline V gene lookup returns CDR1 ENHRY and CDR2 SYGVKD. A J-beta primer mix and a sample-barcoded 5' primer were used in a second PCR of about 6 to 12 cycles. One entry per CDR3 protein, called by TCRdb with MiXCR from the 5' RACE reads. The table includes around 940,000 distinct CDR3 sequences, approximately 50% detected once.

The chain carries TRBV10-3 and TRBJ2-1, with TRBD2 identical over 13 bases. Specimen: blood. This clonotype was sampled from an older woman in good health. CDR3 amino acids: CAISEPGLAGRDEQFF. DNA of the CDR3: TGTGCCATCAGTGAGCCGGGACTAGCGGGAAGGGATGAGCAGTTCTTC.